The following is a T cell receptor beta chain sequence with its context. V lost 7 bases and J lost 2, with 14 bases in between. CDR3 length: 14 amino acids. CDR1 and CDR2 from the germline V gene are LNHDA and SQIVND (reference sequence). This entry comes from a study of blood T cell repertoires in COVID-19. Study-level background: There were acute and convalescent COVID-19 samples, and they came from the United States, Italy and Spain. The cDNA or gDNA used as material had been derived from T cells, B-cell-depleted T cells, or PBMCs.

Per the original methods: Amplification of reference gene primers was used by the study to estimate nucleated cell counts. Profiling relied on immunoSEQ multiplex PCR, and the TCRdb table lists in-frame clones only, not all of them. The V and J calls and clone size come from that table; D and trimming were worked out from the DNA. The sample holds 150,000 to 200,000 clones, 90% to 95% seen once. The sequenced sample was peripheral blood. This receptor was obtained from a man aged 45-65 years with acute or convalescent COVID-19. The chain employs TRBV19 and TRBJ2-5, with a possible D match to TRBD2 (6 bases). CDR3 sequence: CASNRGGIQETQYF. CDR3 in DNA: TGTGCCAGTAACCGGGGAGGAATACAAGAGACCCAGTACTTC.